This is a list of T cell receptor beta chains from one sample in a study of T cells in Graves' hyperthyroidism and ophthalmopathy. MiXCR, run by TCRdb on the multiplex PCR reads, gives a single entry per CDR3 protein. This table has around 520,000 distinct CDR3 sequences, around 13% appearing once. Sequenced input: blood. These receptors were taken from a woman aged 40-49 years with Graves' hyperthyroidism. Each CDR3 is given with its conserved first and last residue. A D gene is named only where the DNA matches it firmly.

cdr3_aa	v_call	d_call	j_call
CASTRTALSYNEQFF	TRBV7-2	NA	TRBJ2-1
CASSGLAGADTQYF	TRBV6-1	TRBD2	TRBJ2-3
CASRVGTGGWNEQFF	TRBV2	TRBD1	TRBJ2-1
CASSFVRYNEQFF	TRBV11-1	NA	TRBJ2-1
CASSLGYNEPGETQYF	TRBV7-8	NA	TRBJ2-5
CASSKGQNTEAFF	TRBV18	NA	TRBJ1-1
CASSSGTGSAAF	TRBV12-3/TRBV12-4	TRBD1	TRBJ2-7
CSGRGGAGIRTGYEQFF	TRBV20-1	NA	TRBJ2-1
CASSYRSPGQGLIANTGELFF	TRBV5-1	TRBD1	TRBJ2-2
CASRRLAGVSGANVLTF	TRBV6-1	TRBD2	TRBJ2-6